A selection of T cell receptor beta chains follows, all from one sample in a study of T cell clones after liver transplantation. Libraries were prepared by immunoSEQ multiplex PCR; TCRdb keeps only in-frame clonotypes and omits some of them. The table shows around 97,000 clones, with about 88% occurring only once. The specimen was CD4+ T cells from blood, collected around 4 years after liver transplant. The origin of the receptors is a human patient who received a liver transplant. Some T cells here may be from the graft donor. CDR3s include the opening cysteine and the closing phenylalanine or tryptophan. D genes are given only for firm matches. Size is omitted from some rows. Given values are once, few, many or a class for expanded clones.

V gene	clone size	J gene	D gene	CDR3 DNA	CDR3 protein
TRBV5-1	once	TRBJ1-2	TRBD1	TGCGCCAGCAGCTTGGGGGGACAGCTCTATAGCTACACCTTC	CASSLGGQLYSYTF
TRBV14	NA	TRBJ1-2	NA	TGTGCCAGCAGCCAAGATCGCCTTTGGCGCGGCTACACCTTC	CASSQDRLWRGYTF
TRBV7-6	NA	TRBJ2-7	NA	TGTGCCAGCAGTTCTTTACAGGGAAGGCCCTACGAGCAGTACTTC	CASSSLQGRPYEQYF
TRBV6-1	once	TRBJ2-7	NA	TGTGCCAGCAGTGTAAAAAACCTCCTCGAGCAGTACTTC	CASSVKNLLEQYF
TRBV5-4	NA	TRBJ2-3	NA	TGTGCCGGGCGGGATATTGGGACAGATACGCAGTATTTT	CAGRDIGTDTQYF
TRBV30	NA	TRBJ2-3	NA	TGTGCCTGGAGTGTACCAAGAGGAGGGGGCACAGATACGCAGTATTTT	CAWSVPRGGGTDTQYF
TRBV7-3	NA	TRBJ2-3	NA	TGTGCCAGCAGCTTCTCGATCCTCCGAACGCAGTATTTT	CASSFSILRTQYF
TRBV27	NA	TRBJ1-1	NA	TGTGCCAGCAGTTACAGACAGAGACCGAACACTGAAGCTTTCTTT	CASSYRQRPNTEAFF
TRBV9	NA	TRBJ2-7	NA	TGTGCCAGCAGCGTAGCGTCGAGCCAACCCTACGAGCAGTACTTC	CASSVASSQPYEQYF
TRBV19	NA	TRBJ1-6	NA	TGTGCCACAACGCGGGACACAAATTCACCCCTCCACTTT	CATTRDTNSPLHF
TRBV6-1	few	TRBJ2-3	NA	TGTGCCAGCCTAACCCAGACTGCGTCGGATACGCAGTATTTT	CASLTQTASDTQYF
TRBV19	NA	TRBJ2-7	TRBD1	TGTGCCAGTAGTATAGACATGGGGGTGGACAGGGATTCTAGCTACGAGCAGTACTTC	CASSIDMGVDRDSSYEQYF
TRBV7-8	NA	TRBJ2-5	TRBD2	TGTGCCAGCAGCTTAAGCGCGGGGGGGCCGGAGACCCAGTACTTC	CASSLSAGGPETQYF
TRBV30	NA	TRBJ1-4	NA	TGTGCCTGGGGTACGGGGTTGGGAAAACTGTTTTTT	CAWGTGLGKLFF
TRBV7-2	NA	TRBJ2-3	NA	TGTGCCAGCAGCTTAGGCGGGGAATCGCAGTATTTT	CASSLGGESQYF
TRBV7-2	once	TRBJ2-7	TRBD1	TGTGCCAGCAGAGGACAGGGGGCCCCTGTACGGTACGAGCAGTACTTC	CASRGQGAPVRYEQYF
TRBV6-1	NA	TRBJ2-7	TRBD1	TGTGCCAGCAGCCGGGACAGGGGTGGGGACTACGAGCAGTACTTC	CASSRDRGGDYEQYF
TRBV11-3	NA	TRBJ2-1	NA	TGTGCCAGCAGCGAGCTTTCCTACAATGAGCAGTTCTTC	CASSELSYNEQFF
TRBV21-1	NA	TRBJ1-4	NA	TGTGCCAGCAGCGCCGACAGGGAGACCCCGCCCAGCAATAATGAAAAACTGTTTTTT	CASSADRETPPSNNEKLFF
TRBV11-2	NA	TRBJ2-7	TRBD2	TGTGCCAGCAGCCTCTTGGATGAGGCGGGACTAGCCTACGAGCAGTACTTC	CASSLLDEAGLAYEQYF
TRBV5-5	NA	TRBJ1-1	TRBD1	TGTGCCAGCAGCTTTCAGGGGGCTTACGAAGCTTTCTTT	CASSFQGAYEAFF
TRBV19	NA	TRBJ1-1	NA	TGTGCCAGTAGCCTAGCCGGCGGGAGAAATTTAGCTGAAGCTTTCTTT	CASSLAGGRNLAEAFF
TRBV10-1	NA	TRBJ2-1	NA	TGCGCCAGCAGTTCGGGGGGCGGTGTTAATGAGCAGTTCTTC	CASSSGGGVNEQFF
TRBV18	NA	TRBJ2-7	NA	TGTGCCAGCTCACCGCGGCAGGGCAGGTACGAGCAGTACTTC	CASSPRQGRYEQYF
TRBV19	NA	TRBJ2-3	NA	TGTGCCAGTAATGCCGGTTCTAGCACAGATACGCAGTATTTT	CASNAGSSTDTQYF
TRBV29-1	NA	TRBJ2-2	TRBD2	TGCAGCGTGCGGAGGGGACTAGCGGGAAACACCGGGGAGCTGTTTTTT	CSVRRGLAGNTGELFF
TRBV12-5	NA	TRBJ1-3	NA	TGTGCTAGTGGTAGGACCCAGTCAGGGTCTGGGGGAAACACCATATATTTT	CASGRTQSGSGGNTIYF
TRBV2	NA	TRBJ2-7	NA	TGTGCCAGCAGCGAAGGGGGGATCTCCTACGAGCAGTACTTC	CASSEGGISYEQYF
TRBV7-3	few	TRBJ2-1	NA	TGTGCCAGCAGCTTAAGCTCCTACAATGAGCAGTTCTTC	CASSLSSYNEQFF
TRBV2	NA	TRBJ2-2	NA	TGTGCCAGCAGTGAAAGCGGGCTGACTCCTCTTGCGGGCGGGGAGCTGTTTTTT	CASSESGLTPLAGGELFF
TRBV5-1	NA	TRBJ2-7	TRBD1	TGCGCCAGCAGGGGAGTAGGGGACAGGGGTTTGTACGAGCAGTACTTC	CASRGVGDRGLYEQYF
TRBV28	NA	TRBJ1-3	NA	TGTGCCAGCTTTGCGGGAGTTGGAAACACCATATATTTT	CASFAGVGNTIYF
TRBV25-1	NA	TRBJ2-1	NA	TGTGCCAGCAGTGAACTGTCGGTTAGGGAACATGAGCAGTTCTTC	CASSELSVREHEQFF
TRBV5-4	NA	TRBJ2-1	NA	TGTGCCAGCAGCTTACGAGGGAGCTCCTACAATGAGCAGTTCTTC	CASSLRGSSYNEQFF
TRBV27	NA	TRBJ2-1	TRBD2	TGTGCCAGAGATAGCGGGAGGGGGGGCTTCTACAATGAGCAGTTCTTC	CARDSGRGGFYNEQFF
TRBV28	once	TRBJ2-3	TRBD1	TGTGCCAGCGGGTGGGACAGGGGCACTGTAGATACGCAGTATTTT	CASGWDRGTVDTQYF
TRBV19	NA	TRBJ1-1	NA	TGTGCCAGTAGTACCCCGTTTCGGGTGGTGAACACTGAAGCTTTCTTT	CASSTPFRVVNTEAFF
TRBV9	NA	TRBJ2-3	NA	TGTGCCAGCAGCCCGGTGAACTTTCTCACAGATACGCAGTATTTT	CASSPVNFLTDTQYF
TRBV19	once	TRBJ2-1	TRBD1	TGTGCCAGTAGTACCAACGACAGGGTCTACAATGAGCAGTTCTTC	CASSTNDRVYNEQFF
TRBV18	NA	TRBJ2-7	TRBD2	TGTGCCAGCTCACCTGGCGGGGGGCCTTCCTCCTCCTACGAGCAGTACTTC	CASSPGGGPSSSYEQYF
TRBV6-5	NA	TRBJ1-1	NA	TGTGCCAGCAGTTGGGGGGGCCGAGGCACTGAAGCTTTCTTT	CASSWGGRGTEAFF
TRBV4-3	few	TRBJ1-4	NA	TGCGCCAGCAGCCAAGCGCACAGGGACCACTCCAAAGATTTTAATGAAAAACTGTTTTTT	CASSQAHRDHSKDFNEKLFF
TRBV6-1	NA	TRBJ1-5	NA	TGTGCCAGCAGTGGACGGGAGAATCAGCCCCAGCATTTT	CASSGRENQPQHF
TRBV7-2	NA	TRBJ1-1	NA	TGTGCCAGCAGCTTTGGCGAGGTAAACACTGAAGCTTTCTTT	CASSFGEVNTEAFF
TRBV4-3	NA	TRBJ1-6	NA	TGCGCCAGCAGCCAAGATCTACGGAAAAATTCACCCCTCCACTTT	CASSQDLRKNSPLHF